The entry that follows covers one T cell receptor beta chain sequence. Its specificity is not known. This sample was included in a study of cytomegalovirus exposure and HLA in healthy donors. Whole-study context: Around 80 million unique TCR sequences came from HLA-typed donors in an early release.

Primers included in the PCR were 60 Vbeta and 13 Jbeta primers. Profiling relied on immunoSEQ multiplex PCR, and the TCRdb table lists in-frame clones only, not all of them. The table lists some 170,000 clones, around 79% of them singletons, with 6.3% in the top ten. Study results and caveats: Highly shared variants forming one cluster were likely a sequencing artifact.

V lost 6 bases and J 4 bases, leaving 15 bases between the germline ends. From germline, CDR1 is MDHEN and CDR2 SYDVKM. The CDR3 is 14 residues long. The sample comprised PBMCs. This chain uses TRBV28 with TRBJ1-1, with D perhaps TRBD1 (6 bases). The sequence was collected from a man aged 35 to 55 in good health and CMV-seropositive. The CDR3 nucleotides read TGTGCCAGCAGCTTGGACAGTCGAGCCACTGAAGCTTTCTTT. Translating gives CASSLDSRATEAFF.